This TCR beta chain was identified during a study of T cells in Graves' hyperthyroidism and ophthalmopathy. In the study overall: It was at initial diagnosis, before any treatment, that peripheral blood was collected.

This clonotype was seen ten or more times. RNA transcripts gave rise to amplified TCR beta CDR3 regions. TCR CDR3 regions were first amplified by RT-PCR with HTBI primers. TCRdb re-analysed the multiplex PCR reads in MiXCR, keeping a single row per CDR3 protein. The sample holds about 700,000 distinct CDR3 sequences; 14% are singletons and the top ten take roughly 10%. The V and J ends lost 0 bases and 2 bases respectively, with 27 bases between them. The germline gives CDR1 SGHKS, CDR2 YYEKEE (reference sequence). The CDR3 extends over 21 amino acids. The chain has TRBV5-5 and TRBJ1-5, with a tentative D call TRBD1 (5 bases). This TCR derives from a woman aged 18-29 years with Graves' hyperthyroidism. What was sequenced was blood. In nucleotides, the CDR3 is TGTGCCAGCAGCTTGGTGTATGAAGCAGGGCGAATGGTTGGAGGCAATCAGCCCCAGCATTTT. Protein sequence: CASSLVYEAGRMVGGNQPQHF. The full variable domain, completed using reference TRBV5-5 and TRBJ1-5, is DAGVTQSPTHLIKTRGQQVTLRCSPISGHKSVSWYQQVLGQGPQFIFQYYEKEERGRGNFPDRFSARQFPNYSSELNVNALLLGDSALYLCASSLVYEAGRMVGGNQPQHFGDGTRLSIL.